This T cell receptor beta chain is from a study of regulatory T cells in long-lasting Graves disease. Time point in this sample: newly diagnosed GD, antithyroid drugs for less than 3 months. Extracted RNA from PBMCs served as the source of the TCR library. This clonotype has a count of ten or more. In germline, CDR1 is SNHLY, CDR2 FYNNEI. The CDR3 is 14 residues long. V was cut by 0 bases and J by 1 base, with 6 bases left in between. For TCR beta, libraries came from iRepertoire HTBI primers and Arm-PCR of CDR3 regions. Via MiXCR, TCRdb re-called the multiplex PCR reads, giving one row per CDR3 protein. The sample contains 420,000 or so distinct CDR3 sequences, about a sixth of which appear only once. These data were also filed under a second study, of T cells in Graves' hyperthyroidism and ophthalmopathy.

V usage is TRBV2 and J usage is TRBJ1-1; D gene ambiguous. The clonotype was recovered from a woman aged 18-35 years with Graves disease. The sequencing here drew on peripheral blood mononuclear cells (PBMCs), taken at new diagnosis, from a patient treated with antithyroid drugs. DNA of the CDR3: TGTGCCAGCAGTGAAGCGCTTCAGAACACTGAAGCTTTCTTT. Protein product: CASSEALQNTEAFF.